The text below deals with one T cell receptor (beta chain). What it binds is unknown. This entry is derived from a study of cytomegalovirus exposure and HLA in healthy donors. Study observations and caveats: TCR beta chain V- and J-gene trimming was linked, in a later analysis, to a missense variant in DCLRE1C.

Germline values: CDR1 SGHAT, CDR2 FQNNGV. This CDR3 spans 15 amino acids. The V end lost 1 base, the J end lost 5 bases, and 11 bases lay between the germline ends. The PCR ran on 60 Vbeta and 13 Jbeta primers. Original methodology: Around 12 million of about 88 million unique TCR beta chains were shared, per a later count. Produced via immunoSEQ multiplex PCR; TCRdb's table is partial and in-frame only. V and J calls and clone size follow that table, whereas D and trimming were derived from the DNA. The data contain roughly 140,000 clones, 64% of them seen just once; the ten biggest clones take up 3%.

The chain links TRBV11-2 to TRBJ2-2, with D uncertain. Sequenced material: PBMCs. The receptor comes from a woman under 40 in good health and CMV-seropositive. As DNA, the CDR3 is TGTGCCAGCAGCTTAGTATTAGCTGGGACCGGGGAGCTGTTTTTT. Protein: CASSLVLAGTGELFF. The variable domain in full, with the rest retrieved from reference TRBV11-2 and TRBJ2-2, is EAGVAQSPRYKIIEKRQSVAFWCNPISGHATLYWYQQILGQGPKLLIQFQNNGVVDDSQLPKDRFSAERLKGVDSTLKIQPAKLEDSAVYLCASSLVLAGTGELFFGEGSRLTVL.